This T cell receptor (beta chain) was recovered during a study of cytomegalovirus exposure and HLA in healthy donors. The PCR was carried out with 60 Vbeta primers and 13 Jbeta primers. The method was immunoSEQ multiplex PCR; TCRdb's version includes in-frame clones alone and lacks a portion of them. The top ten hold 4.9% of the sample, which has 150,000 or so clones, around 81% seen once. The source is a woman under 30 in good health and CMV-seropositive. Sequenced: PBMCs.

CDR3 bases: TGTGCCAGCTCACCGCGAGTAGGGGAACCTTCTTTTGGGTATGGCTACACCTTC. Translated: CASSPRVGEPSFGYGYTF. This sequence joins TRBV18 and TRBJ1-2; D is possibly TRBD1 (5 bases). V shed 3 bases and J shed 5 bases, with 25 bases lying between them. The CDR3 extends over 18 amino acids. Per the germline V gene, CDR1 is KGHSH and CDR2 is LQKENI.